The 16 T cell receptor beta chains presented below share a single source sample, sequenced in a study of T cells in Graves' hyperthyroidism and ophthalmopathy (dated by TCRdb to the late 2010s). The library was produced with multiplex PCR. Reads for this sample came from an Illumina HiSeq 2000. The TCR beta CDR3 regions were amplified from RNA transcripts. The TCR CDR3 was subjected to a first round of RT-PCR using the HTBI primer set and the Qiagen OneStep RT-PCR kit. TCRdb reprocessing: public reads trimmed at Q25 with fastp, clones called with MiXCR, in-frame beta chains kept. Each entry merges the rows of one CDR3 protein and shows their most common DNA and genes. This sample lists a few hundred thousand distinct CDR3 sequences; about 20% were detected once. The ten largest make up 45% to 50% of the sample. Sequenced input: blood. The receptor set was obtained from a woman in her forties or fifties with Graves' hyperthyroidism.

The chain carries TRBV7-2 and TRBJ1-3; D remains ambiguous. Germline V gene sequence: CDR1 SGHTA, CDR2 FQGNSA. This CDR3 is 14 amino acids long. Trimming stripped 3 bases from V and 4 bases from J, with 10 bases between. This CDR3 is CASSLAYGGNTIYF. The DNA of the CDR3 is TGTGCCAGCAGCTTGGCCTATGGAGGAAACACCATATATTTT.

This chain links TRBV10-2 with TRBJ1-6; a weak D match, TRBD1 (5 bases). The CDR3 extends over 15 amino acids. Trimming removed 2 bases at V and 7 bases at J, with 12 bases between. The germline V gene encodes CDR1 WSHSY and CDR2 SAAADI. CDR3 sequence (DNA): TGCGCCAGCAGTGAGCAGGGAGCCGCCAATTCACCCCTCCACTTT. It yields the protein CASSEQGAANSPLHF.

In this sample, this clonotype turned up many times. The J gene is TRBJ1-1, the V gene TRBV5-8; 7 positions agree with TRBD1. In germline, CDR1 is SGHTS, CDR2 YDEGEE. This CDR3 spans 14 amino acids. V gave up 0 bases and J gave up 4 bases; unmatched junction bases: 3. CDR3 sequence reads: CASSLETGATEAFF. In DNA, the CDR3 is TGTGCCAGCAGCTTGGAAACAGGGGCCACTGAAGCTTTCTTT.

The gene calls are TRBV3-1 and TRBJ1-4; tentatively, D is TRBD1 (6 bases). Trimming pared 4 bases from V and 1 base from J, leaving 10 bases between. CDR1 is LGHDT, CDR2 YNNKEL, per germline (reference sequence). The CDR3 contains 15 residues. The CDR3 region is CASSLRGGTNEKLFF. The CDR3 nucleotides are TGTGCCAGCAGCCTGAGAGGGGGAACTAATGAAAAACTGTTTTTT. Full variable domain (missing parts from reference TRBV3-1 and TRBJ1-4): DTAVSQTPKYLVTQMGNDKSIKCEQNLGHDTMYWYKQDSKKFLKIMFSYNNKELIINETVPNRFSPKSPDKAHLNLHINSLELGDSAVYFCASSLRGGTNEKLFFGSGTQLSVL.

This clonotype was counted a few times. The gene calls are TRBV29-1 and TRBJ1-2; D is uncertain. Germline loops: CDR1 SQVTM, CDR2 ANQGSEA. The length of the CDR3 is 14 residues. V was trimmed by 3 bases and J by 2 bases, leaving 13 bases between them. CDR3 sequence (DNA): TGCAGCGTTGATCCTGTCGCCGGCAACTATGGCTACACCTTC. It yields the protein CSVDPVAGNYGYTF.

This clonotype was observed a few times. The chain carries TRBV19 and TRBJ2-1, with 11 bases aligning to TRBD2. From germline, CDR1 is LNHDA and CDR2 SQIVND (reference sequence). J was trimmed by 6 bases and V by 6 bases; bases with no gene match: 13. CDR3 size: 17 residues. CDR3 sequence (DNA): TGTGCCAGTAGCCCGTCCCGACTAGCGGGATATCGCAATGAGCAGTTCTTC. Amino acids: CASSPSRLAGYRNEQFF.

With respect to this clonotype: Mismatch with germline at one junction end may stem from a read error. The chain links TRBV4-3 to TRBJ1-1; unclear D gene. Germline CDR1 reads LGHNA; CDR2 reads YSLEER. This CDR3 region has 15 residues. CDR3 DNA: TGCGCCAGCAGCCTCGGACCGGCCATGAACGCTGAAGCTTTCTTT. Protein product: CASSLGPAMNAEAFF.

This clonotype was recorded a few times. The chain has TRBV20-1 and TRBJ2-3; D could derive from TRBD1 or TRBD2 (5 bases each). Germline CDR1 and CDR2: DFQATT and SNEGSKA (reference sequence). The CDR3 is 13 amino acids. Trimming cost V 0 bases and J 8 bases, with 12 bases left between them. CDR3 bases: TGCAGTGCTAGAGACGTGGGACCTGGTACGCAGTATTTT. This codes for CSARDVGPGTQYF.

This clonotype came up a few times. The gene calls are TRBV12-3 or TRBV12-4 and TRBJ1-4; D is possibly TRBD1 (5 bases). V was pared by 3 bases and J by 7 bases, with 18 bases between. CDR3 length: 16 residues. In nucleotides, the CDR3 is TGTGCCAGCAGTTTGGTTCTGGGGGGGGAGCCTGAAAAACTGTTTTTT. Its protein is CASSLVLGGEPEKLFF.

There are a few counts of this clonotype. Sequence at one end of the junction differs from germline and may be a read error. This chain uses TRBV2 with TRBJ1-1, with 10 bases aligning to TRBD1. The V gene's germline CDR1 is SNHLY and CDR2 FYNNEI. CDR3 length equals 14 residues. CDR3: CASSDTTGGTEASF. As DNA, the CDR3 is TGTGCCAGCAGTGACACGACAGGGGGCACTGAAGCTTCCTTT.

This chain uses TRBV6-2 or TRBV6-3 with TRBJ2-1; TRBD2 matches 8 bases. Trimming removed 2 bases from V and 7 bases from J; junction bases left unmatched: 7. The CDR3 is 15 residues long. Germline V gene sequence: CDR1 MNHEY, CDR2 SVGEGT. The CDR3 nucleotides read TGTGCCAGCAGTTACGCTGCGGGAGGTTGGAATGAGCAGTTCTTC. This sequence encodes CASSYAAGGWNEQFF.

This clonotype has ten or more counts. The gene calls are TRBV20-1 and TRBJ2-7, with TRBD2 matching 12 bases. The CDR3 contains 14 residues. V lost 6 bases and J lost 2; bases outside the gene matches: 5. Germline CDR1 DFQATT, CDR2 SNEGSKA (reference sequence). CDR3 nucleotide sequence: TGCAGTGCCACGACTAGCGGGGGTGCCTACGAGCAGTACTTC. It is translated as CSATTSGGAYEQYF.

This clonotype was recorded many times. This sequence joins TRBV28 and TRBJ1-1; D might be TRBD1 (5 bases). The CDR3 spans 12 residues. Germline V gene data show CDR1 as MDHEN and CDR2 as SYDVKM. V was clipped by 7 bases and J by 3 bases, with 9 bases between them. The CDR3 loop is CASTLRDTEAFF. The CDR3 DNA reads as TGTGCCAGCACCCTCAGGGACACTGAAGCTTTCTTT.

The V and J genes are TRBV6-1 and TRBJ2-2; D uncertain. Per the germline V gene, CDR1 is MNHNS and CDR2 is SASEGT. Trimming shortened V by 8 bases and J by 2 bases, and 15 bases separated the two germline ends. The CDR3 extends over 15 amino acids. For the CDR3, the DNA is TGTGCCAGCGCCTACGGCGGTACTAACACCGGGGAGCTGTTTTTT. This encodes CASAYGGTNTGELFF.

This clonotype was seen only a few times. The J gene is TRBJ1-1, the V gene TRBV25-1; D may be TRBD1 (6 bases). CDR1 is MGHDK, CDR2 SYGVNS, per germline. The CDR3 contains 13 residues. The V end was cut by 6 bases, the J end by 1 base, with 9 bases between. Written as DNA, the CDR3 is TGTGCCAGCAGGGACAGCCAGAACACTGAAGCTTTCTTT. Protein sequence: CASRDSQNTEAFF.

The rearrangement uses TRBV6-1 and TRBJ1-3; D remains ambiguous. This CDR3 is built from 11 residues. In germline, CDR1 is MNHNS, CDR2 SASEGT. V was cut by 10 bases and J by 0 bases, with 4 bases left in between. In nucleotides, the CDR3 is TGTGCCACCAGCTCTGGAAACACCATATATTTT. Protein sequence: CATSSGNTIYF.